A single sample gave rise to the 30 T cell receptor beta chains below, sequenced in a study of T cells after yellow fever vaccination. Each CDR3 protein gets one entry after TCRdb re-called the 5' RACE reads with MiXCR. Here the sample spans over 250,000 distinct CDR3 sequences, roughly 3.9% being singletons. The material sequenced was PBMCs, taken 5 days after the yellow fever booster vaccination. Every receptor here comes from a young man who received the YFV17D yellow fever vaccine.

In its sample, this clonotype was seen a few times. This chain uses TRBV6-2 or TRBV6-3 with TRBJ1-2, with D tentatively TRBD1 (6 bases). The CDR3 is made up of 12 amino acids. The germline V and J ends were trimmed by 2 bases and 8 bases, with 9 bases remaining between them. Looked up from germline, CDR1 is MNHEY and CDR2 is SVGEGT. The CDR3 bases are TGTGCCAGCAGTTACCCGGACAGAGGCTACACCTTC. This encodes CASSYPDRGYTF.

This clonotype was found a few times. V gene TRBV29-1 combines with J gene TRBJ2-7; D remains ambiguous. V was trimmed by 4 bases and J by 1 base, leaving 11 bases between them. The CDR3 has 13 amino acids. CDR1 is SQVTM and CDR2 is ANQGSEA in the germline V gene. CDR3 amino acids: CSVAVTLSYEQYF. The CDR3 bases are TGCAGCGTTGCGGTGACTTTATCCTACGAGCAGTACTTC.

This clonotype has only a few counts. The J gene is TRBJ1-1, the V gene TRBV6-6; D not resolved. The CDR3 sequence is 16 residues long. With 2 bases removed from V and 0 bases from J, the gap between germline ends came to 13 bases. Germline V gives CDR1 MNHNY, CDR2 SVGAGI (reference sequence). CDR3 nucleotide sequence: TGTGCCAGCAGTTACAGTCCAGGTGCACTGAACACTGAAGCTTTCTTT. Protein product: CASSYSPGALNTEAFF.

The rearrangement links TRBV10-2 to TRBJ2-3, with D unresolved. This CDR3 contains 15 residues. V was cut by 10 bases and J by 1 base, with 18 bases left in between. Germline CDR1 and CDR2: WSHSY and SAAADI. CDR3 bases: TGCGCCACCCAGCCCCGACCGTCCCGCACAGATACGCAGTATTTT. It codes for CATQPRPSRTDTQYF.

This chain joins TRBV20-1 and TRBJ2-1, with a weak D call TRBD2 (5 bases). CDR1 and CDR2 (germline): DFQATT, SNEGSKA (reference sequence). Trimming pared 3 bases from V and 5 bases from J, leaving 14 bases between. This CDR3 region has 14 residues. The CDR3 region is CSASGGWADNEQFF. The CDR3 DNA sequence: TGCAGTGCTAGTGGCGGGTGGGCGGACAATGAGCAGTTCTTC.

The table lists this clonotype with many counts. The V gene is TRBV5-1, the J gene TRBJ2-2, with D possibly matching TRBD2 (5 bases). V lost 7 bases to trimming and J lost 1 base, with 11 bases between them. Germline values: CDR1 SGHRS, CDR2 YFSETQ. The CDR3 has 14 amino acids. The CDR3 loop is CASFAGLNTGELFF. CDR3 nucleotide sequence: TGCGCCAGCTTTGCGGGCTTGAACACCGGGGAGCTGTTTTTT.

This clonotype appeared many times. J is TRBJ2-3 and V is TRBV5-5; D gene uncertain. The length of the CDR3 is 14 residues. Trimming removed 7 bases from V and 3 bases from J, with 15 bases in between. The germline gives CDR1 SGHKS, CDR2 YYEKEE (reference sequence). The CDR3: CASAPRPDTDTQYF. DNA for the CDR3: TGTGCCAGCGCCCCAAGACCGGATACAGATACGCAGTATTTT. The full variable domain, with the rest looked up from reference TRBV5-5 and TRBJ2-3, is DAGVTQSPTHLIKTRGQQVTLRCSPISGHKSVSWYQQVLGQGPQFIFQYYEKEERGRGNFPDRFSARQFPNYSSELNVNALLLGDSALYLCASAPRPDTDTQYFGPGTRLTVL.

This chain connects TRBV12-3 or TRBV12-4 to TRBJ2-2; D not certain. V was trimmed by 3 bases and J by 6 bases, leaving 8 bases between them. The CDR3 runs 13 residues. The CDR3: CASSLGFPGELFF. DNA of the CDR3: TGTGCCAGCAGTTTGGGGTTTCCCGGGGAGCTGTTTTTT.

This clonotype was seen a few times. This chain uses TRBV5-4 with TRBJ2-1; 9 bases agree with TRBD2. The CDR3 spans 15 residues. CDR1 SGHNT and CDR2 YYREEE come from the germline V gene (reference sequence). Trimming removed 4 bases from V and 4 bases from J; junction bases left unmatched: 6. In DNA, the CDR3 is TGTGCCAGCAGCCAATCGAGCGGGAGGTACAATGAGCAGTTCTTC. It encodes CASSQSSGRYNEQFF.

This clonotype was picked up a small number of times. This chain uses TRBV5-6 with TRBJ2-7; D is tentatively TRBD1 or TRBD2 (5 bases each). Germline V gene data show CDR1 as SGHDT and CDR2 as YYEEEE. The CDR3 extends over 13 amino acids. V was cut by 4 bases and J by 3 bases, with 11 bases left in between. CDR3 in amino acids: CASSPGTFYEQYF. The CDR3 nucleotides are TGTGCCAGCAGCCCCGGGACCTTCTACGAGCAGTACTTC.

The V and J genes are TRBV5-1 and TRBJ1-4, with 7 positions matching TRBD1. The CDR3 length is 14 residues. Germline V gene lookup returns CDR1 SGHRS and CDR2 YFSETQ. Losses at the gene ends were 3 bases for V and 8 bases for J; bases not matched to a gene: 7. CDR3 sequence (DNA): TGCGCCAGCAGCTCGACAGGGCTCAGGGAAAAACTGTTTTTT. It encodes CASSSTGLREKLFF.

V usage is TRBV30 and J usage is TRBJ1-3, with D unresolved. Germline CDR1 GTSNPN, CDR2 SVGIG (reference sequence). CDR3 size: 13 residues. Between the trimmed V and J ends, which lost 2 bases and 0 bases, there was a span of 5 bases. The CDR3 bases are TGTGCCTGGAGTATCCGCTCTGGAAACACCATATATTTT. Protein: CAWSIRSGNTIYF.

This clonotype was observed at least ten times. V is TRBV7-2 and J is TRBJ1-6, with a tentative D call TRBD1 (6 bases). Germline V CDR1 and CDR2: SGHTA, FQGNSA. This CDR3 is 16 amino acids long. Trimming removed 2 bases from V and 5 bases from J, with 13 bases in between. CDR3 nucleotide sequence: TGTGCCAGCAGCTTATTGGGGGCGGTGAATAATTCACCCCTCCACTTT. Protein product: CASSLLGAVNNSPLHF.

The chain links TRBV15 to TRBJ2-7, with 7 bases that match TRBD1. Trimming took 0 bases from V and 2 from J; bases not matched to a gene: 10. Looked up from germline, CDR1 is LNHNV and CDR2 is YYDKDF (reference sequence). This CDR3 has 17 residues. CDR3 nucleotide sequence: TGTGCCACCAGCAGAGACTTTTCACAGGGGTCGACCTACGAGCAGTACTTC. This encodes CATSRDFSQGSTYEQYF.

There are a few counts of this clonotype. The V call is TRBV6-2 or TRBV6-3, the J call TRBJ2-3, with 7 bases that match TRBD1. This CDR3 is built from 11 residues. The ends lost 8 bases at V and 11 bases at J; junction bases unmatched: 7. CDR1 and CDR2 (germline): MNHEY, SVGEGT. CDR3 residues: CASGTEGRQYF. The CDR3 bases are TGTGCCAGCGGGACAGAGGGACGGCAGTATTTT.

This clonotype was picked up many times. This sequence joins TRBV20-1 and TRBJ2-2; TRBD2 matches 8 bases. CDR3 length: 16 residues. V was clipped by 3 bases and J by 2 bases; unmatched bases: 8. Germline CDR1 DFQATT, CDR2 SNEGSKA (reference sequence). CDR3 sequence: CSASGPGLGNTGELFF. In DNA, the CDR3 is TGCAGTGCTAGCGGCCCGGGACTAGGCAACACCGGGGAGCTGTTTTTT.

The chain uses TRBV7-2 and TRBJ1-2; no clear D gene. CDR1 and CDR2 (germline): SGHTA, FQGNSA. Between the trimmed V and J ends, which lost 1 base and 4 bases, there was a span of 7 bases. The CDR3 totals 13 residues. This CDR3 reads CASSLDVFYGYTF. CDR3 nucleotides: TGTGCCAGCAGCTTAGACGTTTTCTATGGCTACACCTTC. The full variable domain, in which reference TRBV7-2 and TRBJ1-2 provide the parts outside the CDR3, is GAGVSQSPSNKVTEKGKDVELRCDPISGHTALYWYRQSLGQGLEFLIYFQGNSAPDKSGLPSDRFSAERTGGSVSTLTIQRTQQEDSAVYLCASSLDVFYGYTFGSGTRLTVV.

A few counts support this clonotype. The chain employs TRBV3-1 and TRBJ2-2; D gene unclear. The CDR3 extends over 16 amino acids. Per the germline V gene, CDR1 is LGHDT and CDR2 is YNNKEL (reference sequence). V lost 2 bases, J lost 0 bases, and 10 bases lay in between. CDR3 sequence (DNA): TGTGCCAGCAGCCAATACGCGAATACGAACACCGGGGAGCTGTTTTTT. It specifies CASSQYANTNTGELFF.

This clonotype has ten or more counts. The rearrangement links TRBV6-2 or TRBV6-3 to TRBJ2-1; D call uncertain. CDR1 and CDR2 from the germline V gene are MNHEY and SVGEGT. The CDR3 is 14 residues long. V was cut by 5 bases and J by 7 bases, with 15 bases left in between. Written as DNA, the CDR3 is TGTGCCAGCAGTGCCCTGGGTGTGTGGAATGAGCAGTTCTTC. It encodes CASSALGVWNEQFF.

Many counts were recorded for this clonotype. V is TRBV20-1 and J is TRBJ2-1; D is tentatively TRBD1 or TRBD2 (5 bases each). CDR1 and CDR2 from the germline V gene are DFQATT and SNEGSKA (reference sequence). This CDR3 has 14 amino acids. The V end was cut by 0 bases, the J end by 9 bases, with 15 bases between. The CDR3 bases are TGCAGTGCTAGAGATCTGTCCGGGACGGGTGAGCAGTTCTTC. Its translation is CSARDLSGTGEQFF.

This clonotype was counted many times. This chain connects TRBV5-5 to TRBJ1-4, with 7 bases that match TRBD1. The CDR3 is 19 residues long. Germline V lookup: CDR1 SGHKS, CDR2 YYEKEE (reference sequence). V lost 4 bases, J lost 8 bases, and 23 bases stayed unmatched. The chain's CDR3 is CASSPATGSLDREREKLFF. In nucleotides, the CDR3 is TGTGCCAGCAGCCCGGCCACTGGATCGCTCGACAGGGAAAGGGAAAAACTGTTTTTT.

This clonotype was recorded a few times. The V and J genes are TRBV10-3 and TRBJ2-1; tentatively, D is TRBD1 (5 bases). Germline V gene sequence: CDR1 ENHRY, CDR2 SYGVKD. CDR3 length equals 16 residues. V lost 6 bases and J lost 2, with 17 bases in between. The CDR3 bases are TGTGCCATCAGGGACGAGGACAATAGGGCCTACAATGAGCAGTTCTTC. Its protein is CAIRDEDNRAYNEQFF.

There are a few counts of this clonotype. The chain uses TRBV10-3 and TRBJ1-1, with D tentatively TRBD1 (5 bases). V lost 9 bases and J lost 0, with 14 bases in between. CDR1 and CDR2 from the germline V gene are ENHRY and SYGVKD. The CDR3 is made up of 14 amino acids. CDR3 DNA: TGTGCCATAAGGGACCGGCTAATGAACACTGAAGCTTTCTTT. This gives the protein CAIRDRLMNTEAFF.

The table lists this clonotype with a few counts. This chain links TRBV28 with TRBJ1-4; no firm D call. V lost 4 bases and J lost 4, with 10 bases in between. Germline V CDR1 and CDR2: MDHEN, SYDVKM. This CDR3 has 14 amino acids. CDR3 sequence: CASSSGGDNEKLFF. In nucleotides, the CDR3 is TGTGCCAGCAGTTCAGGAGGTGATAATGAAAAACTGTTTTTT.

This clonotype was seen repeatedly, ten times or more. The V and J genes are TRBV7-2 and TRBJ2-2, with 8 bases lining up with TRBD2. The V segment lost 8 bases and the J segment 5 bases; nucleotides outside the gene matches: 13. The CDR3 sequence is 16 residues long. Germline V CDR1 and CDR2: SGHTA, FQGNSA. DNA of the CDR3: TGTGCCAGCTCCTATAGCGGGGCCAGCCGGACCGGGGAGCTGTTTTTT. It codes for CASSYSGASRTGELFF. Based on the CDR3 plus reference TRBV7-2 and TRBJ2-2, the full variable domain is GAGVSQSPSNKVTEKGKDVELRCDPISGHTALYWYRQSLGQGLEFLIYFQGNSAPDKSGLPSDRFSAERTGGSVSTLTIQRTQQEDSAVYLCASSYSGASRTGELFFGEGSRLTVL.

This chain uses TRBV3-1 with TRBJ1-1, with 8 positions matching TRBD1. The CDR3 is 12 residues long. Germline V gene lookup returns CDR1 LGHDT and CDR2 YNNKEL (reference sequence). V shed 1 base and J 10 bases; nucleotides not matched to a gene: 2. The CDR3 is CASSQGGQAAFF. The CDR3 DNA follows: TGTGCCAGCAGCCAAGGGGGACAGGCAGCTTTCTTT. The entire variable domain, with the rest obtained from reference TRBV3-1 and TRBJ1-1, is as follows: DTAVSQTPKYLVTQMGNDKSIKCEQNLGHDTMYWYKQDSKKFLKIMFSYNNKELIINETVPNRFSPKSPDKAHLNLHINSLELGDSAVYFCASSQGGQAAFFGQGTRLTVV.

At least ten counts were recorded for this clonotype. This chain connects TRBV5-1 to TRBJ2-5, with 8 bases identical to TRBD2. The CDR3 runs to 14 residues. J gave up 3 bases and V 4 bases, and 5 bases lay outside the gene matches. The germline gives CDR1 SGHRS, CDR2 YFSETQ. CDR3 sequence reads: CASSPRAGEETQYF. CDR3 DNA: TGCGCCAGCAGCCCCCGAGCGGGAGAAGAGACCCAGTACTTC. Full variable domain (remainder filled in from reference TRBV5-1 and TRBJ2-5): KAGVTQTPRYLIKTRGQQVTLSCSPISGHRSVSWYQQTPGQGLQFLFEYFSETQRNKGNFPGRFSGRQFSNSRSEMNVSTLELGDSALYLCASSPRAGEETQYFGPGTRLLVL.

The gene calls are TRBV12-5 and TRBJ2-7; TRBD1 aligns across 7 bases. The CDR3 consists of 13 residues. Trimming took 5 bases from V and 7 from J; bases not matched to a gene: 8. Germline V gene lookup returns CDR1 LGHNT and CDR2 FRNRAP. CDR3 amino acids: CASGDTQGREQYF. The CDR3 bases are TGTGCTAGTGGTGATACACAGGGGAGAGAGCAGTACTTC. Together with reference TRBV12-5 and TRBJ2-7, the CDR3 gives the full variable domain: DARVTQTPRHKVTEMGQEVTMRCQPILGHNTVFWYRQTMMQGLELLAYFRNRAPLDDSGMPKDRFSAEMPDATLATLKIQPSEPRDSAVYFCASGDTQGREQYFGPGTRLTVT.

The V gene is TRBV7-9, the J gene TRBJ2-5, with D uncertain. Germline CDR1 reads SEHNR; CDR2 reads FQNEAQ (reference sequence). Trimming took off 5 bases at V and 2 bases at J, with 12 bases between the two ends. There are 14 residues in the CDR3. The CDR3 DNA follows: TGTGCCAGCAGCCCCCTGGGTGAGCAAGAGACCCAGTACTTC. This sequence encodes CASSPLGEQETQYF.

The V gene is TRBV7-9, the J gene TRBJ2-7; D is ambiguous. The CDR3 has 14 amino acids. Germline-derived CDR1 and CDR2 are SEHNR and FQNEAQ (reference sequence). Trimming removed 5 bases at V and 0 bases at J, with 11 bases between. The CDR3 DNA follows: TGTGCCAGCAGCCCCCTGACTGACTCCTACGAGCAGTACTTC. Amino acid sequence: CASSPLTDSYEQYF.